This T cell receptor beta chain appears in the sequencing data of a study of cytomegalovirus exposure and HLA in healthy donors. The study ran its PCR with 60 Vbeta and 13 Jbeta primers. Some clones are missing from TCRdb's copy, which holds only in-frame ones; the method was immunoSEQ multiplex PCR. Of 130,000 to 150,000 clones in the sample, around 10% were seen once. In the case of this clone: This CDR3 is also generated by other DNA sequences in the sample.

The material sequenced was PBMCs. This TCR was recovered from a male donor in good health and CMV-seronegative.

This chain's CDR3 is CASSLGAGDYGYTF. The CDR3 DNA follows: TGCGCCAGCAGCTTGGGGGCAGGGGACTATGGCTACACCTTC. The gene calls are TRBV5-1 and TRBJ1-2; a weak D match, TRBD1 (6 bases). With 0 bases removed from V and 3 bases from J, the gap between germline ends came to 9 bases. Germline V lookup: CDR1 SGHRS, CDR2 YFSETQ. The CDR3 runs 14 residues.